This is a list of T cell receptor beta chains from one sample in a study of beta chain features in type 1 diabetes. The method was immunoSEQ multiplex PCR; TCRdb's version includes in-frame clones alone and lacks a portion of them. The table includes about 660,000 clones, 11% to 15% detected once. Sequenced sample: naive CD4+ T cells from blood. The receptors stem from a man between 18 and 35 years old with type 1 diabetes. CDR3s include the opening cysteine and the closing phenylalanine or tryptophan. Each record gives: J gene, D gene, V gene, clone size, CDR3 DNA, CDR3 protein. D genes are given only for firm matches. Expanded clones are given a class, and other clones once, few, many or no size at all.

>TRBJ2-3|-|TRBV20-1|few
TGCAGTGCTCCCATACGGGATACGCAGTATTTT
CSAPIRDTQYF
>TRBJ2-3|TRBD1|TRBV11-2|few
TGTGCCAGCAGTTTATGGACAGGGGCCACAGATACGCAGTATTTT
CASSLWTGATDTQYF
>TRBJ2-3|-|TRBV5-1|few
TGCGCCAGCAGCCGACTCGATAGCACAGATACGCAGTATTTT
CASSRLDSTDTQYF
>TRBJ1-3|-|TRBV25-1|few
TGTGCCAGCAGCGCATACTCTGGAAACACCATATATTTT
CASSAYSGNTIYF
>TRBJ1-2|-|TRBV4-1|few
TGCGCCAGCAGCCAACCGACTACCGGGGACTATGGCTACACCTTC
CASSQPTTGDYGYTF
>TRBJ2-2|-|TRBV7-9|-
TGTGCCAGCAGCCCAGGTCTCCGGGCAGAAACCGGGGAGCTGTTTTTT
CASSPGLRAETGELFF
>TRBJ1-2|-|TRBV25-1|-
TGTGCCAGCAGTGCCCTAGTTGGGGGCTACACCTTC
CASSALVGGYTF
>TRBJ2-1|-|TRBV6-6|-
TGTGCCAGCAGTTATATCGTGAGAGGGGCGGGTGAGCAGTTCTTC
CASSYIVRGAGEQFF
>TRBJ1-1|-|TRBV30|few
TGTGCCGTGCTTTGGAATGGGGCGAACACTGAAGCTTTCTTT
CAVLWNGANTEAFF
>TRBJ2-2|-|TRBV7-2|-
TGTGCCAGCAGCGGAACCACGAACACCGGGGAGCTGTTTTTT
CASSGTTNTGELFF
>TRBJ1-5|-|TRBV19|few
TGTGCCAGTATCCCCCTAGGGGGGGGACACAATCAGCCCCAGCATTTT
CASIPLGGGHNQPQHF
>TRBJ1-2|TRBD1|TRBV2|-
TGTGCCAGCAGTGAACAGGGGGCGGAATATGGCTACACCTTC
CASSEQGAEYGYTF
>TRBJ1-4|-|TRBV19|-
TGTGCCAGTAGCGGAGGGACGCTAGCAACTAATGAAAAACTGTTTTTT
CASSGGTLATNEKLFF
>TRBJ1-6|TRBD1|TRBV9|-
TGTGCCAGCAGCGCAGGACAGGGAGGTTCACCCCTCCACTTT
CASSAGQGGSPLHF
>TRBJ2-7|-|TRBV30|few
TGTGCCTGGAGGGGACCGGGCTCTACGTTCGAGCAGTACTTC
CAWRGPGSTFEQYF
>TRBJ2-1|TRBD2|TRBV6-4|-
TGTGCCAGCAGTCCCGGGACTAGCGGGGGGCGCACCTACAATGAGCAGTTCTTC
CASSPGTSGGRTYNEQFF
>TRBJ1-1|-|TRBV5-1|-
TGCGCCAGCAGCCCGAGCCCAGGGGCTGAAGCTTTCTTT
CASSPSPGAEAFF
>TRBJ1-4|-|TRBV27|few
TGTGCCAGCAGTTTGCTGGGGGTTAATGAAAAACTGTTTTTT
CASSLLGVNEKLFF
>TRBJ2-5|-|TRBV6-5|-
TGTGCCAGCAGATCCACAGAGAGAGAGACCCAGTACTTC
CASRSTERETQYF
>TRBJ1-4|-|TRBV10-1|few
TGCGCCAGCAGCCCCTCGACGGCAACTAATGAAAAACTGTTTTTT
CASSPSTATNEKLFF
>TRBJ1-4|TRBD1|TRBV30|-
TGTGCCTGGTCGGGACAGGGGAGAGGAAAACTGTTTTTT
CAWSGQGRGKLFF
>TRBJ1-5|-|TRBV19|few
TGTGCCAGTACCCCGCAGAGTCAGGGACTCAATCAGCCCCAGCATTTT
CASTPQSQGLNQPQHF
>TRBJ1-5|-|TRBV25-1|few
TGTGGCGATCAGCCCCAGCATTTT
CGDQPQHF
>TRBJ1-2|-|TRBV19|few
TGTGCCAGTAGTAAGCAGGTTTATGGCTACACCTTC
CASSKQVYGYTF
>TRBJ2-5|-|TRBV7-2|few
TGTGCCAGCAGCTTTAACGGACACCAAGAGACCCAGTACTTC
CASSFNGHQETQYF
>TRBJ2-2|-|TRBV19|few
TGTGCCAGTAGGAAGTTAACAGGCGGCGGCGGGGAGCTGTTTTTT
CASRKLTGGGGELFF
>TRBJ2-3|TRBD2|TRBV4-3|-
TGCGCCAGCAGCCAAGATATAGGGAGGGAGACAGATACGCAGTATTTT
CASSQDIGRETDTQYF